Shown below are 4 T cell receptor beta chains from a single sample sequenced in a study of blood T cells in healthy people across ages. For the second PCR, which ran for about 6 to 12 cycles, a sample-barcoded 5' primer and a J-beta primer mix were used. MiXCR, applied by TCRdb to the 5' RACE reads, yields one record per CDR3 protein. In the table there are about 970,000 distinct CDR3 sequences, roughly 51% of which are singletons. The sequenced sample was blood. The origin of the receptors is a woman aged 60-70 years in good health.

As to this clonotype: The junction departs from germline at one end; a sequencing error may be responsible. V usage is TRBV28 and J usage is TRBJ2-1; D perhaps matches TRBD2 (7 bases). The CDR3 contains 16 residues. Looked up from germline, CDR1 is MDHEN and CDR2 is SYDVKM. In DNA, the CDR3 is TGTGCCGGCAGTCCCCCGCAACAGGGAGGGCGTCGGGCGCAGTTCTTC. Its protein product is CAGSPPQQGGRRAQFF.

This chain uses TRBV29-1 with TRBJ1-2; D not certain. There are 12 residues in the CDR3. Trimming left V 7 bases short and J 4 bases short, with 13 bases between. CDR1 and CDR2 (germline): SQVTM, ANQGSEA. This CDR3 reads CSAVETRYGYTF. CDR3 DNA: TGCAGCGCTGTAGAGACACGCTATGGCTACACCTTC.

The gene calls are TRBV5-1 and TRBJ2-5; no firm D call. Germline V gene sequence: CDR1 SGHRS, CDR2 YFSETQ. Trimming pared 0 bases from V and 6 bases from J, leaving 6 bases between. The CDR3 sequence is 12 residues long. The CDR3 region has the DNA TGCGCCAGCAGCTTGGAGCAGAAGACCCAGTACTTC. This sequence encodes CASSLEQKTQYF.

Only one count was recorded for this clonotype. This sequence joins TRBV28 and TRBJ2-3, with D unresolved. Looked up from germline, CDR1 is MDHEN and CDR2 is SYDVKM. V lost 6 bases and J 4 bases, leaving 20 bases between the germline ends. The CDR3 contains 16 residues. The CDR3 DNA reads TGTGCCAGCAGCTCCTCTGGTGGGCGTCTCGCAGATACGCAGTATTTT. Amino acids: CASSSSGGRLADTQYF.